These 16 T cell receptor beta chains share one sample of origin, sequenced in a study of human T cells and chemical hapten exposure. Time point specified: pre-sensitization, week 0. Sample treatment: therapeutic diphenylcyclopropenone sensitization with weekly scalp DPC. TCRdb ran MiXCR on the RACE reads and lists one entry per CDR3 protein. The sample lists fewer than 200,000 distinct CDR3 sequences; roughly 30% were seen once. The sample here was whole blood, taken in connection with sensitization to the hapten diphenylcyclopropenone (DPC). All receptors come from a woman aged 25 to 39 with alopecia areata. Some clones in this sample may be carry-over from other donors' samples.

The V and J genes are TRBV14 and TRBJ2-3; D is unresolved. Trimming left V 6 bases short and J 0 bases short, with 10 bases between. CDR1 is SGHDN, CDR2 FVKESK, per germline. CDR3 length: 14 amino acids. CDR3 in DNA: TGTGCCAGCAGGACCTCGATTAGCACAGATACGCAGTATTTT. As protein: CASRTSISTDTQYF.

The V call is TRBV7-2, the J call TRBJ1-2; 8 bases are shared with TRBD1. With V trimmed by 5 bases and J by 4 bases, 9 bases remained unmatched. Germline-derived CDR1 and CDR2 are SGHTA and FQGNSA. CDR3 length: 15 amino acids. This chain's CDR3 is CASSQGAGGGYGYTF. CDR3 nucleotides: TGTGCCAGCAGCCAAGGTGCAGGGGGCGGCTATGGCTACACCTTC.

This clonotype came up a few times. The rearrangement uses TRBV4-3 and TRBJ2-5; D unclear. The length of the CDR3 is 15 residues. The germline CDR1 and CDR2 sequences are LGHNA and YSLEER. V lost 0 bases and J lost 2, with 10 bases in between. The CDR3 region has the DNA TGCGCCAGCAGCCAAGATTTCAGGAGACAAGAGACCCAGTACTTC. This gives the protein CASSQDFRRQETQYF.

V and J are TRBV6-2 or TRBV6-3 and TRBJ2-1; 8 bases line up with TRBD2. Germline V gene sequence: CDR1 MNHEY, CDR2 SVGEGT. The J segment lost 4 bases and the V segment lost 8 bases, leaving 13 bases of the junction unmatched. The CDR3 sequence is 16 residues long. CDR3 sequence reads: CASDQPGGRGYNEQFF. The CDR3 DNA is TGTGCCAGCGACCAACCGGGAGGGAGGGGATACAATGAGCAGTTCTTC.

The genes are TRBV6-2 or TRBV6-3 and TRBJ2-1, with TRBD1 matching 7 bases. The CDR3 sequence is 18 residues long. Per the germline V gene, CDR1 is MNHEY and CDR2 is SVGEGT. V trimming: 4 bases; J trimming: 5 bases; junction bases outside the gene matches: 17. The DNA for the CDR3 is TGTGCCAGCAGTTTCAAAGCTCTACAGGGGATCGGTGACAATGAGCAGTTCTTC. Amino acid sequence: CASSFKALQGIGDNEQFF.

The CDR3 bases are TGTGCCAGCAGTGCCGGGGAGCTGTTTTTT. Protein product: CASSAGELFF. The chain employs TRBV6-2 or TRBV6-3 and TRBJ2-2; no firm D call. V lost 5 bases and J lost 6, with 1 base in between. This CDR3 contains 10 residues. Germline V CDR1 and CDR2: MNHEY, SVGEGT.

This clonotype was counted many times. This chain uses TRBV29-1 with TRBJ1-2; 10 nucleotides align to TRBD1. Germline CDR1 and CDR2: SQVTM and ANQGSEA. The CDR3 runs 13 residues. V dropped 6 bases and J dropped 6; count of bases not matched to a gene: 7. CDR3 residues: CSVKMTGGNGYTF. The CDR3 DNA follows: TGCAGCGTAAAGATGACAGGGGGCAATGGCTACACCTTC.

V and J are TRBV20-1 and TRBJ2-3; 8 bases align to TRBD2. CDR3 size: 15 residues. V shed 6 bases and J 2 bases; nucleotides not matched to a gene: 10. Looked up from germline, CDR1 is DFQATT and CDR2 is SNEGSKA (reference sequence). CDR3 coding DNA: TGCAGTGCCACGGTCGGCGGGGGGATCACAGATACGCAGTATTTT. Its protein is CSATVGGGITDTQYF.

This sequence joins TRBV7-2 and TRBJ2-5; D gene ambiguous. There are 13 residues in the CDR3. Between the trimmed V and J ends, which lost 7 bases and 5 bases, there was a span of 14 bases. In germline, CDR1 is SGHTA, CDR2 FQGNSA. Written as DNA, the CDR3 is TGTGCCAGCAACATCGTGGGTGTCGAGACCCAGTACTTC. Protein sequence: CASNIVGVETQYF.

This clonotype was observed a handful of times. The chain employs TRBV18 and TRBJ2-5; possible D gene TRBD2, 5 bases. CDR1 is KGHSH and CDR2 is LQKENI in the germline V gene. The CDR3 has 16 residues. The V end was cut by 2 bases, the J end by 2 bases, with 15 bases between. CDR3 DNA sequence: TGTGCCAGCTCACCATCCCTAGCTCTAACTCAAGAGACCCAGTACTTC. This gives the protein CASSPSLALTQETQYF.

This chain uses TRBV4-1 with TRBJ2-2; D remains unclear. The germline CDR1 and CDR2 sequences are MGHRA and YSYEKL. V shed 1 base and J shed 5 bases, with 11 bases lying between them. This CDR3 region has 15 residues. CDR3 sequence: CASSQVASRTGELFF. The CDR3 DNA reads TGCGCCAGCAGCCAAGTGGCCAGTAGGACCGGGGAGCTGTTTTTT.

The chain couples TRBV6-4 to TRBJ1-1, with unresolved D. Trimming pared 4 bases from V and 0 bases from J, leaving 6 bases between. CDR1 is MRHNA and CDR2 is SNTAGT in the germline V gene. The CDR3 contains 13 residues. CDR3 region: CASSVEMNTEAFF. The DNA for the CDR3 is TGTGCCAGCAGTGTTGAGATGAACACTGAAGCTTTCTTT.

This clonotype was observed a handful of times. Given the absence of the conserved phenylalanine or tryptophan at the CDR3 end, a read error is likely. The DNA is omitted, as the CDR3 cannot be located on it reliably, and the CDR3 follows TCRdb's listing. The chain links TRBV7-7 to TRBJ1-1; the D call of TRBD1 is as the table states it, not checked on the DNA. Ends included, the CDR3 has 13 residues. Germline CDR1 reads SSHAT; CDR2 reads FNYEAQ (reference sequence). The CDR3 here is CASSFDYREPARV.

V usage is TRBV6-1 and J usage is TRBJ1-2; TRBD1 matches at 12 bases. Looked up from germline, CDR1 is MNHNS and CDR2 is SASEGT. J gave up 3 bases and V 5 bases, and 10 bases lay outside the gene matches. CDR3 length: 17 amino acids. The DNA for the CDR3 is TGTGCCAGCAGTTTCCTACCCGGGACAGGGGGCGACTATGGCTACACCTTC. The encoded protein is CASSFLPGTGGDYGYTF.

The CDR3 region has the DNA TGTGCCAGTAGTATAAGGGACAGGGGGCCGTACGAGCAGTACTTC. Amino acids: CASSIRDRGPYEQYF. V and J are TRBV19 and TRBJ2-7; 12 bases align to TRBD1. The CDR3 sequence is 15 residues long. J gave up 4 bases and V 2 bases, and 3 bases lay outside the gene matches. Germline values: CDR1 LNHDA, CDR2 SQIVND (reference sequence). Using reference TRBV19 and TRBJ2-7 for the parts outside the CDR3, the full variable domain is DGGITQSPKYLFRKEGQNVTLSCEQNLNHDAMYWYRQDPGQGLRLIYYSQIVNDFQKGDIAEGYSVSREKKESFPLTVTSAQKNPTAFYLCASSIRDRGPYEQYFGPGTRLTVT.

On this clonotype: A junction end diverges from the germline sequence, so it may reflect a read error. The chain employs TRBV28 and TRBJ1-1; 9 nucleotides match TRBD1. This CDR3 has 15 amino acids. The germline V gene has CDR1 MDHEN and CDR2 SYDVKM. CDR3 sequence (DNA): TGTGCCAGCAGATCCGCCGGGACAGGGAACGCTGAAGCTTTCTTT. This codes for CASRSAGTGNAEAFF. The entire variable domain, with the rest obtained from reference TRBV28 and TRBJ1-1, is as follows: DVKVTQSSRYLVKRTGEKVFLECVQDMDHENMFWYRQDPGLGLRLIYFSYDVKMKEKGDIPEGYSVSREKKERFSLILESASTNQTSMYLCASRSAGTGNAEAFFGQGTRLTVV.